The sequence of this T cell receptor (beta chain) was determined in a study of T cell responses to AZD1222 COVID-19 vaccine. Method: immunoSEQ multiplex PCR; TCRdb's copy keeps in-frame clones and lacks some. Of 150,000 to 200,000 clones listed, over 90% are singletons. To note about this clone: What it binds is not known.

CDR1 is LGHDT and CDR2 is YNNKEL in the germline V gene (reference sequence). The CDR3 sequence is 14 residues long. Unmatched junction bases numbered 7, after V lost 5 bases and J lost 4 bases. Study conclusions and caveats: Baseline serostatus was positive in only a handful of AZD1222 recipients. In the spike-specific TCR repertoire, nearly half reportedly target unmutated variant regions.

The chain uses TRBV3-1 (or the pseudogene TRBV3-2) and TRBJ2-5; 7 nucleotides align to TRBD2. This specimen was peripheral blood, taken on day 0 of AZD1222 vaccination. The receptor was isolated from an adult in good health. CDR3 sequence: CASSSPGLVETQYF. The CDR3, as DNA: TGTGCCAGCAGCTCACCCGGACTAGTAGAGACCCAGTACTTC.